The TCR beta chain described here comes from a study of shared clonotypes between healthy human individuals. Study outcomes and limitations: The naive CD4 repertoires of a few donors were compared, and about 5% of clonotypes were shared.

V trimming: 2 bases; J trimming: 7 bases; junction bases outside the gene matches: 10. The CDR3 length is 16 residues. Germline CDR1 reads SEHNR; CDR2 reads FQNEAQ (reference sequence). Of note for this clone: Its antigen is unknown.

Sequencing used immunoSEQ multiplex PCR; TCRdb keeps in-frame clones, though not all of them. Seen here are more than 2,000,000 clones, around 94% observed once, and the top ten hold 0.13% to 0.15%. The study enrolled healthy HIV-negative adults without recent acute infections or vaccinations as donors. The sequenced sample was naive CD4+ T cells sorted from blood. Subset denoted: CD45RA+ positively selected. The chain employs TRBV7-9 and TRBJ2-2; 7 bases map to TRBD1. The receptor comes from a man younger than 35 in good health. The CDR3 DNA sequence: TGTGCCAGCAGCTTACCTCGGACAGGTGATAACGGGGAGCTGTTTTTT. Translation: CASSLPRTGDNGELFF.